The text below deals with one T cell receptor (beta chain). Its antigen specificity is not known. Base qualities are missing; no much larger clone stands one base away. This sample is part of a study of blood T cell repertoires in COVID-19 (dated by TCRdb to about 2020). At the level of the whole study: Samples from collaborators originated in the United States, Italy and Spain and spanned both the acute and convalescent phases of COVID-19. The sample metadata nearly always contained a de-identified subject ID, COVID-19 status, age in years and sex. Deeply sampled blood TCRbeta repertoires from subjects exposed to, actively infected with, or recovered from COVID-19 were included in the dataset. The samples were drawn from two sources: the first 160 participants of the ongoing ImmuneRACE study, and about 1,300 subjects contributed by 6 global collaborators. The material from the prospective study consisted of cDNA or gDNA derived from T cells, B-cell-depleted T cells, or PBMCs. The repertoires were released in a freely available public database intended as a resource for research on the immune response to SARS-CoV-2. HLA class I and class II types, where available, came from metadata supplied by the sample provider rather than from assay-based typing. What the research found in general, with its limitations: The amount of clinical and demographic metadata varied by source and participant and was provided uncurated.

TCRbeta CDR3 regions were amplified from genomic DNA using the immunoSEQ Assay, a bias-controlled multiplex PCR. On the study's bioinformatics: Nucleated cell counts per sample were estimated from amplification of reference gene primers within the assay. To quantify the absolute abundance of each unique TCRbeta CDR3 rearrangement, sequence reads were collapsed and filtered. Productive Simpson clonality was computed per sample as the square root of Simpson's diversity index over productive rearrangements. The table comes from immuneACCESS by way of TCRdb, which keeps in-frame sequences with V and J called. Part of the clones is missing from these tables; in studies checked, under half for an unresolved V gene and the rest for unknown reasons. The DNA was the basis for D and trimming; V, J and clone size are from that table. This sample holds about 24,000 clones; around nine tenths were observed only once. About 5.5% of the sample rests with the top ten.

Ends trimmed: V by 6 bases, J by 7 bases; bases unmatched to a gene: 12. The CDR3 goes from the cysteine to the phenylalanine over 15 residues. The kept DNA is CDR3 alone, 45 bases in frame from the first base. The germline V gene sets CDR1 to MNHEY and CDR2 to SVGEGT. The collaborating institutions used their own protocols to collect whole blood in K2EDTA tubes. For TCRbeta analysis, collaborator samples were shipped as frozen whole blood, as isolated PBMCs, or as DNA extracted from either sample type. The sample consisted of peripheral blood. The V and J segments used are TRBV6-2 or TRBV6-3 and TRBJ1-1; 9 bases in between match TRBD1. The receptor comes from a man aged 50 to 59 with active COVID-19. Read as DNA, the sequence is TGTGCCAGCAGCCGCGGACAGGGGTTGGGGGATGAAGCTTTCTTT. The translation is CASSRGQGLGDEAFF.